This T cell receptor (beta chain) was sequenced in a study of blood T cell repertoires in COVID-19. As for the study in general: The cDNA or gDNA used as material had been derived from T cells, B-cell-depleted T cells, or PBMCs.

This CDR3 has 13 residues. V lost 4 bases and J 0 bases, leaving 7 bases between the germline ends. Germline-derived CDR1 and CDR2 are SGHNT and YYREEE (reference sequence). In the original workflow: Using reference gene primer amplification, nucleated cell counts were estimated. The table came from immunoSEQ multiplex PCR; TCRdb's copy has only in-frame clones and leaves some out. V and J calls and clone size follow that table, whereas D and trimming were derived from the DNA. The sample shows more than 120,000 clones, approximately 87% of them seen only once. Source material: peripheral blood. The TCR originated in a woman in her forties or fifties with active or convalescent COVID-19. This chain uses TRBV5-4 with TRBJ1-1; no clear D. This chain's CDR3 is CASSPRMNTEAFF. CDR3 coding DNA: TGTGCCAGCAGCCCTAGGATGAACACTGAAGCTTTCTTT.